What follows describes a single T cell receptor (beta chain). Its specificity is unknown. V gave up 6 bases and J gave up 0 bases, with 9 bases separating them. CDR3 size: 14 residues. Per the germline V gene, CDR1 is MNHEY and CDR2 is SVGAGI. The primer mix had 60 Vbeta and 13 Jbeta primers. Data came from immunoSEQ multiplex PCR; TCRdb stores just in-frame clones and leaves some out. The sample has approximately 95,000 clones, around four fifths seen once. These data are taken from a study of cytomegalovirus exposure and HLA in healthy donors. Study findings and constraints: Across all donors, roughly uniform sequencing depth was an assumption of the presence/absence analyses. Most TCR beta V segments were productive about 87% or about 30% of the time in an earlier analysis.

This chain uses TRBV6-5 with TRBJ1-3; D is unclear. The sample taken for sequencing was PBMCs. The TCR comes from a middle-aged woman in good health and CMV-seropositive. The CDR3 reads CASSLEGSGNTIYF. The DNA of the CDR3 is TGTGCCAGCAGCCTTGAGGGCTCTGGAAACACCATATATTTT.